This passage covers 26 T cell receptor beta chains from one sample sequenced in a study of PD-1 blockade in classical Hodgkin lymphoma. Each patient relapsed following autologous stem cell transplantation, and prior brentuximab vedotin exposure differed. Sequenced by immunoSEQ multiplex PCR; TCRdb stores in-frame clones only, minus some. The table includes about 11,000 clones, around 79% detected once. Here the sequenced sample was peripheral blood mononuclear cells (PBMCs), taken at baseline. The receptors come from a human donor with classical Hodgkin lymphoma.

This clone was seen once. The V and J genes are TRBV6-1 and TRBJ2-5; D gene ambiguous. The V end lost 2 bases, the J end lost 7 bases, and 11 bases lay between the germline ends. CDR1 and CDR2 (germline): MNHNS, SASEGT. The CDR3 length is 13 residues. CDR3 nucleotide sequence: TGTGCCAGCAGTGAAACTCCCCTTAGGACCCAGTACTTC. This gives the protein CASSETPLRTQYF.

This clone is medium-sized within its sample. The chain combines TRBV29-1 with TRBJ1-3; D uncertain. The germline V gene encodes CDR1 SQVTM and CDR2 ANQGSEA. This CDR3 has 12 amino acids. Trimming stripped 7 bases from V and 2 bases from J, with 9 bases between. Here the CDR3 reads CSALTAGNTIYF. Written as DNA, the CDR3 is TGCAGCGCCCTAACGGCTGGAAACACCATATATTTT. The full variable domain, its missing parts supplied by reference TRBV29-1 and TRBJ1-3, is SAVISQKPSRDICQRGTSLTIQCQVDSQVTMMFWYRQQPGQSLTLIATANQGSEATYESGFVIDKFPISRPNLTFSTLTVSNMSPEDSSIYLCSALTAGNTIYFGEGSWLTVV.

The chain links TRBV7-3 to TRBJ2-3; D is unclear. V shed 1 base and J shed 7 bases, with 12 bases lying between them. CDR3 length: 14 amino acids. The germline V gene encodes CDR1 SGHTA and CDR2 FQGTGA. The CDR3 sequence is CASSLSGTQNTQYF. DNA for the CDR3: TGTGCCAGCAGCTTAAGCGGTACACAAAATACGCAGTATTTT. Together with reference TRBV7-3 and TRBJ2-3, the CDR3 gives the full variable domain: GAGVSQTPSNKVTEKGKYVELRCDPISGHTALYWYRQSLGQGPEFLIYFQGTGAADDSGLPNDRFFAVRPEGSVSTLKIQRTERGDSAVYLCASSLSGTQNTQYFGPGTRLTVL.

The CDR3 DNA is TGTGCCAGCAGCCAAGATGCGCATAACTCTGGGGCCAACGTCCTGACTTTC. Its translation is CASSQDAHNSGANVLTF. V and J are TRBV7-9 and TRBJ2-6, with D hard to call. The CDR3 loop spans 17 amino acids. Germline V lookup: CDR1 SEHNR, CDR2 FQNEAQ (reference sequence). Trimming pared 5 bases from V and 0 bases from J, leaving 14 bases between. The whole variable domain, filled in from reference TRBV7-9 and TRBJ2-6, reads DTGVSQNPRHKITKRGQNVTFRCDPISEHNRLYWYRQTLGQGPEFLTYFQNEAQLEKSRLLSDRFSAERPKGSFSTLEIQRTEQGDSAMYLCASSQDAHNSGANVLTFGAGSRLTVL.

This clone was seen only once. The chain joins TRBV5-5 to TRBJ2-7, with TRBD1 matching 7 bases. This CDR3 spans 15 amino acids. The trim removed 1 base at V and 3 bases at J, leaving 7 bases unmatched. The germline gives CDR1 SGHKS, CDR2 YYEKEE (reference sequence). The CDR3: CASSLTGQAGYEQYV. DNA for the CDR3: TGTGCCAGCAGCTTGACCGGACAGGCTGGCTACGAGCAGTACGTC.

This sequence joins TRBV19 and TRBJ1-1; the D is unclear. This CDR3 comprises 16 residues. The germline V gene encodes CDR1 LNHDA and CDR2 SQIVND (reference sequence). V was pared by 7 bases and J by 2 bases, with 20 bases between. CDR3 nucleotide sequence: TGTGCCAGTACCCGAGGAATGGAGGGTATCAACACTGAAGCTTTCTTT. This sequence encodes CASTRGMEGINTEAFF. The full variable domain, its missing parts supplied by reference TRBV19 and TRBJ1-1, is DGGITQSPKYLFRKEGQNVTLSCEQNLNHDAMYWYRQDPGQGLRLIYYSQIVNDFQKGDIAEGYSVSREKKESFPLTVTSAQKNPTAFYLCASTRGMEGINTEAFFGQGTRLTVV.

For this clone: Other DNA sequences in this sample translate to the same CDR3. CDR3 coding DNA: TGTGCCAGTAGGCGGGGACAGGTGAACACTGAAGCTTTCTTT. Translating it yields CASRRGQVNTEAFF. This chain uses TRBV19 with TRBJ1-1; TRBD1 matches 8 bases. Germline V gene lookup returns CDR1 LNHDA and CDR2 SQIVND (reference sequence). V was clipped by 6 bases and J by 0 bases; unmatched bases: 3. The CDR3 has 14 amino acids.

The chain uses TRBV5-4 and TRBJ1-1; D uncertain. This CDR3 has 14 residues. Germline values: CDR1 SGHNT, CDR2 YYREEE (reference sequence). The germline V and J ends were trimmed by 2 bases and 1 base, with 9 bases remaining between them. CDR3 region: CASSLDLGNTEAFF. The CDR3 DNA reads as TGTGCCAGCAGCTTAGACCTAGGGAACACTGAAGCTTTCTTT.

V and J are TRBV5-8 and TRBJ2-7; perhaps TRBD1 as D (5 bases). The CDR3 spans 16 residues. V lost 0 bases and J 6 bases, leaving 19 bases between the germline ends. CDR1 and CDR2 from the germline V gene are SGHTS and YDEGEE. CDR3 amino acids: CASSLGKSRTSGEQYF. The CDR3 DNA reads TGTGCCAGCAGCTTGGGTAAATCAAGGACATCGGGCGAGCAGTACTTC.

The chain combines TRBV6-1 with TRBJ2-7; no definite D call. V was trimmed by 4 bases and J by 2 bases, leaving 9 bases between them. The CDR3 is 13 residues long. The germline V gene encodes CDR1 MNHNS and CDR2 SASEGT. DNA of the CDR3: TGTGCCAGCAGTGTTTACAGAGCCTACGAGCAGTACTTC. Protein: CASSVYRAYEQYF.

This clone was counted once. The chain is built from TRBV10-2 and TRBJ1-5; D perhaps matches TRBD1 (5 bases). V was clipped by 4 bases and J by 4 bases, with 8 bases between them. The CDR3 length is 13 residues. Germline lookup yields CDR1 WSHSY and CDR2 SAAADI. The CDR3 DNA is TGCGCCAGCAGTGTTCAGGGAAATCAGCCCCAGCATTTT. Translating it yields CASSVQGNQPQHF.

V and J are TRBV28 and TRBJ1-5; D is possibly TRBD1 (6 bases). Trimming removed 4 bases at V and 2 bases at J, with 18 bases between. The CDR3 loop spans 17 amino acids. Germline-derived CDR1 and CDR2 are MDHEN and SYDVKM. The CDR3 sequence: CASSSYRQAGGNQPQHF. In nucleotides, the CDR3 is TGTGCCAGCAGTTCCTACCGACAGGCGGGGGGCAATCAGCCCCAGCATTTT.

This clone was seen a handful of times. V and J are TRBV5-1 and TRBJ1-6, with 7 nucleotides matching TRBD1. This CDR3 region has 15 residues. From germline, CDR1 is SGHRS and CDR2 YFSETQ. V lost 4 bases and J lost 8; bases outside the gene matches: 9. CDR3 nucleotide sequence: TGCGCCAGCAGCCTCCGACAGGGTGGGGATTCACCCCTCCACTTT. Translation gives CASSLRQGGDSPLHF. Drawing the rest from reference TRBV5-1 and TRBJ1-6, the complete variable domain is KAGVTQTPRYLIKTRGQQVTLSCSPISGHRSVSWYQQTPGQGLQFLFEYFSETQRNKGNFPGRFSGRQFSNSRSEMNVSTLELGDSALYLCASSLRQGGDSPLHFGNGTRLTVT.

The rearrangement uses TRBV14 and TRBJ1-2; D gene ambiguous. V was shortened by 3 bases and J by 4 bases, with 9 bases between the two germline ends. Germline V gene lookup returns CDR1 SGHDN and CDR2 FVKESK. The CDR3 runs to 13 residues. This CDR3 reads CASSHGPSYGYTF. The CDR3 nucleotides read TGTGCCAGCAGCCACGGACCGTCCTATGGCTACACCTTC.

The V and J genes are TRBV11-2 and TRBJ1-2, with D perhaps matching TRBD1 (5 bases). The CDR3 consists of 16 residues. Germline V lookup: CDR1 SGHAT, CDR2 FQNNGV. V was cut by 5 bases and J by 8 bases, with 24 bases left in between. Here the CDR3 DNA reads TGTGCCAGCAGCCCCTTAGGGCGGGCAGGGACGGAAGGCTACACCTTC. It yields the protein CASSPLGRAGTEGYTF.

This rearrangement joins TRBV28 to TRBJ1-1; D is unclear. V was cut by 6 bases and J by 3 bases, with 17 bases left in between. This CDR3 spans 15 amino acids. Germline loops: CDR1 MDHEN, CDR2 SYDVKM. CDR3 protein: CASSRASGTYTEAFF. CDR3 nucleotide sequence: TGTGCCAGCAGCCGCGCATCGGGCACGTACACTGAAGCTTTCTTT.

The sample holds a few counts of this clone. The CDR3 loop is CASSSQGNTEAFF. The CDR3 nucleotides are TGTGCCAGCAGCTCCCAGGGGAACACTGAAGCTTTCTTT. V is TRBV11-1 and J is TRBJ1-1, with a possible D match to TRBD1 (5 bases). CDR1 SGHAT and CDR2 FQDESV come from the germline V gene (reference sequence). CDR3 length: 13 amino acids. The V end lost 4 bases, the J end lost 1 base, and 7 bases lay between the germline ends.

The genes are TRBV5-8 and TRBJ1-6; 8 bases fit TRBD1. CDR1 and CDR2 (germline): SGHTS, YDEGEE. J gave up 7 bases and V 3 bases, and 6 bases lay outside the gene matches. The CDR3 extends over 15 amino acids. The CDR3 coding sequence is TGTGCCAGCAGCTCGGACAGGGAGGGGAATTCACCCCTCCACTTT. It is translated as CASSSDREGNSPLHF.

The genes are TRBV7-9 and TRBJ2-5; D might be TRBD1 (6 bases). Germline CDR1 SEHNR, CDR2 FQNEAQ (reference sequence). This CDR3 contains 14 residues. The ends were cut back, 5 bases at V and 5 bases at J, with 15 bases in the middle. DNA of the CDR3: TGTGCCAGCAGCCGGGTTACAGGGCTGGAGACCCAGTACTTC. Protein product: CASSRVTGLETQYF.

Sample share makes this clone medium-sized. CDR3 residues: CASFGQGRSGTEAFF. CDR3 DNA sequence: TGTGCCAGTTTCGGACAGGGGAGGAGTGGCACTGAAGCTTTCTTT. The V gene is TRBV2, the J gene TRBJ1-1, with 9 bases matching TRBD1. This CDR3 spans 15 amino acids. Germline lookup yields CDR1 SNHLY and CDR2 FYNNEI. Trimming took 9 bases from V and 4 from J; bases not matched to a gene: 12.

V gene TRBV27 combines with J gene TRBJ2-7; possibly TRBD2 for D (6 bases). CDR3 length equals 12 residues. Trimming pared 7 bases from V and 6 bases from J, leaving 13 bases between. Germline V gene sequence: CDR1 MNHEY, CDR2 SMNVEV (reference sequence). CDR3 in DNA: TGTGCCAGCACTTACCGGGACTCCGAGCAGTACGTC. This sequence encodes CASTYRDSEQYV.

V and J are TRBV28 and TRBJ1-4, with 9 bases aligning to TRBD1. Germline CDR1 and CDR2: MDHEN and SYDVKM. The CDR3 spans 14 residues. Losses at the gene ends were 6 bases for V and 9 bases for J; bases not matched to a gene: 8. In nucleotides, the CDR3 is TGTGCCAGCAGCGCGGGACAGGGTAGGAAAAAACTGTTTTTT. As protein: CASSAGQGRKKLFF.

The rearrangement links TRBV5-1 to TRBJ2-3; D possibly corresponds to TRBD2 (5 bases). CDR3 size: 15 residues. The germline V gene has CDR1 SGHRS and CDR2 YFSETQ. V lost 3 bases and J 1 base, leaving 12 bases between the germline ends. CDR3 nucleotides: TGCGCCAGCAGCTCTGAGGGATGGGGCACAGATACGCAGTATTTT. It specifies CASSSEGWGTDTQYF.

V gene TRBV7-3 combines with J gene TRBJ1-6; perhaps TRBD1 as D (5 bases). The CDR3 is 15 residues long. The germline gives CDR1 SGHTA, CDR2 FQGTGA. V gave up 8 bases and J gave up 4 bases, with 15 bases separating them. Here the CDR3 DNA reads TGTGCCAGCGCGGAGGGGAACATTTATAATTCACCCCTCCACTTT. Protein sequence: CASAEGNIYNSPLHF. The full variable domain, its missing parts supplied by reference TRBV7-3 and TRBJ1-6, is GAGVSQTPSNKVTEKGKYVELRCDPISGHTALYWYRQSLGQGPEFLIYFQGTGAADDSGLPNDRFFAVRPEGSVSTLKIQRTERGDSAVYLCASAEGNIYNSPLHFGNGTRLTVT.

The CDR3 loop is CASSLQQGASYGYTF. The CDR3 DNA follows: TGCGCCAGCAGCTTGCAACAGGGGGCTTCCTATGGCTACACCTTC. The chain is built from TRBV5-1 and TRBJ1-2; 9 nucleotides agree with TRBD1. The CDR3 totals 15 residues. The V segment lost 1 base and the J segment 4 bases; nucleotides outside the gene matches: 5. Germline loops: CDR1 SGHRS, CDR2 YFSETQ.

The rearrangement uses TRBV6-5 and TRBJ1-5; D ambiguous. Germline loops: CDR1 MNHEY, CDR2 SVGAGI. The CDR3 spans 16 residues. Trimming shortened V by 2 bases and J by 0 bases, and 11 bases separated the two germline ends. CDR3 sequence: CASSYVAQHSNQPQHF. The DNA of the CDR3 is TGTGCCAGCAGTTACGTGGCACAGCATAGCAATCAGCCCCAGCATTTT.